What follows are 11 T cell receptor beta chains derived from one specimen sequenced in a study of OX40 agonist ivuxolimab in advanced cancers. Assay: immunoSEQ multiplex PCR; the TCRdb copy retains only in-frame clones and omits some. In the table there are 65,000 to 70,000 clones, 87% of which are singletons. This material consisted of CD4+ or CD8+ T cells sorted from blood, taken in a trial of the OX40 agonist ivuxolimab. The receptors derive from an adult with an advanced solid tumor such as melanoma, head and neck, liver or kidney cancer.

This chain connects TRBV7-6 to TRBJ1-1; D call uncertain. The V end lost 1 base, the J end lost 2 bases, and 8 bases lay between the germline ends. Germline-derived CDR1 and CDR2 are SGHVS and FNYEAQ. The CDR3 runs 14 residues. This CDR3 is CASSLGTVNTEAFF. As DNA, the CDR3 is TGTGCCAGCAGCTTAGGGACGGTTAACACTGAAGCTTTCTTT.

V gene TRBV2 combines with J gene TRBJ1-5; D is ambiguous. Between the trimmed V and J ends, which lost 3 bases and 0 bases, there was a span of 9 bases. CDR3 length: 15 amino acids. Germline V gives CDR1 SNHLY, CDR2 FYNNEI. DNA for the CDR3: TGTGCCAGCAGTGAGGGTAGTTATAGCAATCAGCCCCAGCATTTT. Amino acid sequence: CASSEGSYSNQPQHF.

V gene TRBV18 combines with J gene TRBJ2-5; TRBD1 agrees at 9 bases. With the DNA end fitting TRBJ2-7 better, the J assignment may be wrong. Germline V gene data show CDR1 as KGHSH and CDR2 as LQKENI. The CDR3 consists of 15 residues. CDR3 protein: CASSVTRDRDYEQYF. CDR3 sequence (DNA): TGTGCCAGCTCAGTCACACGGGACAGGGACTACGAGCAGTACTTC.

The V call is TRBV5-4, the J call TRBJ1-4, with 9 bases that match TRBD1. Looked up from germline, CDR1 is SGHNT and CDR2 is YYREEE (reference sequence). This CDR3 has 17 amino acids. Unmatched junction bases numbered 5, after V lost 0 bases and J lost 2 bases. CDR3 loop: CASSLVGQGATNEKLFF. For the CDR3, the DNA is TGTGCCAGCAGCTTGGTGGGACAGGGTGCGACTAATGAAAAACTGTTTTTT.

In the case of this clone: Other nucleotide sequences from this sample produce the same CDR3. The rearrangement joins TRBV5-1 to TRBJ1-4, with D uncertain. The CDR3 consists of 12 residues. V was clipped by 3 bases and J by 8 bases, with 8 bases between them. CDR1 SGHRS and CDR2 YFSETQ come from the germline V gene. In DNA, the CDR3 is TGCGCCAGCAGCTCCCTAGGGGAAAAACTGTTTTTT. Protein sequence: CASSSLGEKLFF.

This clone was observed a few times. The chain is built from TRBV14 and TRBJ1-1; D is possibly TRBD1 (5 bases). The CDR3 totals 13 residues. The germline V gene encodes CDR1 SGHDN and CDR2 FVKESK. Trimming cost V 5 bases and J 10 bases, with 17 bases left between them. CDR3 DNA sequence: TGTGCCAGCAGCGCGGGACGGCGGGCTTCAGCTTTCTTT. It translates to CASSAGRRASAFF. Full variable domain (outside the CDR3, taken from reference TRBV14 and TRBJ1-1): EAGVTQFPSHSVIEKGQTVTLRCDPISGHDNLYWYRRVMGKEIKFLLHFVKESKQDESGMPNNRFLAERTGGTYSTLKVQPAELEDSGVYFCASSAGRRASAFFGQGTRLTVV.

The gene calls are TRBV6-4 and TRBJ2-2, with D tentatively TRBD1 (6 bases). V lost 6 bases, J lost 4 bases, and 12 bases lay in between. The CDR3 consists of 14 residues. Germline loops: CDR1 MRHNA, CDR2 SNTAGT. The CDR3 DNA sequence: TGTGCCAGCAGCGCCGGGACAACCACCGGGGAGCTGTTTTTT. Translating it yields CASSAGTTTGELFF.

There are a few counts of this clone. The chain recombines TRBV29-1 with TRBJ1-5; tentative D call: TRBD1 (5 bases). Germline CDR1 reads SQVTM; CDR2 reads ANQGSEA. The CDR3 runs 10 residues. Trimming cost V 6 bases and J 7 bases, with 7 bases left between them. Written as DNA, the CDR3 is TGCAGCGTAGGGGTGCAGCCCCAGCATTTT. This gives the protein CSVGVQPQHF.

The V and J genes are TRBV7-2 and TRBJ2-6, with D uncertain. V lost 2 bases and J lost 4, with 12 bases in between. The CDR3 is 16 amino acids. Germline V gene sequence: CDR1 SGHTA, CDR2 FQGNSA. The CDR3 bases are TGTGCCAGCAGCTTAACGTCGGTGTCCGGGGCCAACGTCCTGACTTTC. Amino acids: CASSLTSVSGANVLTF.

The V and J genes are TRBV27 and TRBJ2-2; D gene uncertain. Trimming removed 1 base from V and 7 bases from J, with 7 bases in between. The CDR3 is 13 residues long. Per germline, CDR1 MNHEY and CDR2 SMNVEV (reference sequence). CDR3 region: CASSLFPGGELFF. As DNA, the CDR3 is TGTGCCAGCAGTTTATTCCCTGGCGGGGAGCTGTTTTTT.

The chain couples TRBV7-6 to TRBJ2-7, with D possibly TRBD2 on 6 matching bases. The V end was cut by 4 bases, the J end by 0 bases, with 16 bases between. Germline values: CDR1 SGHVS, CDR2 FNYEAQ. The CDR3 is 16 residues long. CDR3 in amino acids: CASSSSRDSSSYEQYF. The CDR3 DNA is TGTGCCAGCAGCTCTAGCCGGGACTCGAGCTCCTACGAGCAGTACTTC. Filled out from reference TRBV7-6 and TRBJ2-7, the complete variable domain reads GAGVSQSPRYKVTKRGQDVALRCDPISGHVSLYWYRQALGQGPEFLTYFNYEAQQDKSGLPNDRFSAERPEGSISTLTIQRTEQRDSAMYRCASSSSRDSSSYEQYFGPGTRLTVT.